The clone carrying this T cell receptor beta chain was observed many times. Its antigen remains unidentified. TCRdb analysed the 5' RACE reads with MiXCR anew, one entry per CDR3 protein. Of over 150,000 distinct CDR3 sequences listed, approximately 6.2% are singletons. CDR3 length: 15 amino acids. V lost 6 bases to trimming and J lost 4 bases, with 15 bases between them. The source of the sample is a study of T cells after yellow fever vaccination. Whole-study results and caveats: Most primary-vaccination clones reappeared after the booster (just under 98% CD4, about 88% CD8). The secondary response peaked faster, at day 5 versus 15, but was weaker.

The sequenced sample was CD4+ T cells sorted from PBMCs, obtained on the day of the first yellow fever vaccination. The origin of this receptor is a young man who received the YFV17D yellow fever vaccine. V usage is TRBV12-3 or TRBV12-4 and J usage is TRBJ2-2; weak D call: TRBD1 (6 bases). The CDR3 coding sequence is TGTGCCAGCAGCCGGAGGACAGTGAGCACCGGGGAGCTGTTTTTT. It translates to CASSRRTVSTGELFF.